These 20 T cell receptor beta chains originate from one sample sequenced in a study of T cells in Graves' hyperthyroidism and ophthalmopathy. Researchers took RNA transcripts and amplified the TCR beta CDR3 regions from them. TCR CDR3 underwent first-round RT-PCR with the HTBI primer set. TCRdb reanalysed the multiplex PCR reads using MiXCR and keeps one entry per CDR3 protein. The repertoire includes 250,000 or so distinct CDR3 sequences, roughly 15% of them detected once, and 13% sits in the top ten. The sequencing sample was made of blood. These TCRs come from a woman in her forties with Graves' hyperthyroidism that later progressed to Graves' ophthalmopathy.

At least ten counts were recorded for this clonotype. The V call is TRBV28, the J call TRBJ2-5, with D perhaps TRBD2 (6 bases). Germline CDR1 MDHEN, CDR2 SYDVKM. This CDR3 has 13 residues. The germline V and J ends were trimmed by 3 bases and 5 bases, with 10 bases remaining between them. The CDR3 loop reads CASSLGLSETQYF. CDR3 sequence (DNA): TGTGCCAGCAGTTTGGGACTCTCGGAGACCCAGTACTTC.

This clonotype was seen ten or more times. The rearrangement links TRBV5-6 to TRBJ2-7, with D maybe TRBD2 (5 bases). There are 14 residues in the CDR3. Germline CDR1 and CDR2: SGHDT and YYEEEE. V shed 3 bases and J shed 3 bases, with 13 bases lying between them. CDR3 sequence: CASSSGLKIYEQYF. The CDR3 bases are TGTGCCAGCAGCTCCGGACTGAAAATCTACGAGCAGTACTTC.

As DNA, the CDR3 is TGTGCCAGCACTCGTACCCTAGCGGGAGTTGGCGCAGATACGCAGTATTTT. This translates into CASTRTLAGVGADTQYF. V usage is TRBV12-3 or TRBV12-4 and J usage is TRBJ2-3; the match to TRBD2 covers 10 bases. Germline trimming cut 7 bases from V and 4 bases from J; bases unmatched to any gene: 14. This CDR3 contains 17 residues.

This clonotype showed up many times. The J gene is TRBJ2-3, the V gene TRBV28; 7 positions match TRBD1. The CDR3 is made up of 14 amino acids. V shed 5 bases and J 6 bases; nucleotides not matched to a gene: 8. Germline CDR1 MDHEN, CDR2 SYDVKM. CDR3: CASSPLSTGDTQYF. In nucleotides, the CDR3 is TGTGCCAGCAGTCCCCTATCGACAGGGGATACGCAGTATTTT.

This chain connects TRBV15 to TRBJ2-1, with 7 bases that match TRBD2. Germline V gene sequence: CDR1 LNHNV, CDR2 YYDKDF (reference sequence). The length of the CDR3 is 17 residues. V lost 1 base to trimming and J lost 5 bases; unmatched junction nucleotides: 11. Here the CDR3 reads CATSRGSGPYLDNEQFF. In nucleotides, the CDR3 is TGTGCCACCAGCAGAGGTAGCGGGCCTTACCTCGACAATGAGCAGTTCTTC. The full variable domain, in which reference TRBV15 and TRBJ2-1 provide the parts outside the CDR3, is DAMVIQNPRYQVTQFGKPVTLSCSQTLNHNVMYWYQQKSSQAPKLLFHYYDKDFNNEADTPDNFQSRRPNTSFCFLDIRSPGLGDTAMYLCATSRGSGPYLDNEQFFGPGTRLTVL.

The rearrangement links TRBV7-6 to TRBJ2-7, with 14 bases identical to TRBD2. Trimming cost V 5 bases and J 3 bases; bases outside gene matches: 12. CDR1 SGHVS and CDR2 FNYEAQ come from the germline V gene. The CDR3 totals 18 residues. CDR3 sequence reads: CASSPRWTSGRSDYEQYF. CDR3 DNA sequence: TGTGCCAGCAGCCCCCGGTGGACTAGCGGGAGGAGCGACTACGAGCAGTACTTC.

The chain is built from TRBV7-2 and TRBJ2-2, with 10 bases lining up with TRBD1. The trim removed 5 bases at V and 4 bases at J, leaving 7 bases unmatched. Looked up from germline, CDR1 is SGHTA and CDR2 is FQGNSA. The CDR3 consists of 16 residues. The CDR3 region has the DNA TGTGCCAGCAGCCCTCGACAGGGGGCTGTCACCGGGGAGCTGTTTTTT. Protein: CASSPRQGAVTGELFF.

This clonotype was detected ten times or more. The chain combines TRBV24-1 with TRBJ1-2; 9 bases align to TRBD1. Germline CDR1 is KGHDR and CDR2 is SFDVKD. This CDR3 spans 15 amino acids. J lost 3 bases, V lost 4 bases, and 5 bases had no gene match. The CDR3 DNA reads as TGTGCCACCAGTGAACCGGGACAGGGCGACTATGGCTACACCTTC. This codes for CATSEPGQGDYGYTF.

There are many counts of this clonotype. The chain joins TRBV2 to TRBJ2-7; TRBD1 might be the D (6 bases). CDR3 length: 13 residues. V was cut by 7 bases and J by 1 base, with 11 bases left in between. Per the germline V gene, CDR1 is SNHLY and CDR2 is FYNNEI. CDR3 nucleotides: TGTGCCAGCATTCCGGACAGATCCTACGAGCAGTACTTC. Protein product: CASIPDRSYEQYF. The full variable domain, with the rest looked up from reference TRBV2 and TRBJ2-7, is EPEVTQTPSHQVTQMGQEVILRCVPISNHLYFYWYRQILGQKVEFLVSFYNNEISEKSEIFDDQFSVERPDGSNFTLKIRSTKLEDSAMYFCASIPDRSYEQYFGPGTRLTVT.

Remarks on this clonotype: A much larger clone is a single base away; this may be a read error. The rearrangement joins TRBV25-1 to TRBJ2-2, with 8 bases lining up with TRBD1. Germline CDR1 and CDR2: MGHDK and SYGVNS. The CDR3 length is 16 residues. CDR3 nucleotide sequence: TGTGCCGGCAGTGAACAGGGGGTTGGTTTGGGCGGGGAGCTGTTTTTT. Translating gives CAGSEQGVGLGGELFF. The whole variable domain, remainder taken from reference TRBV25-1 and TRBJ2-2, is EADIYQTPRYLVIGTGKKITLECSQTMGHDKMYWYQQDPGMELHLIHYSYGVNSTEKGDLSSESTVSRIRTEHFPLTLESARPSHTSQYLCAGSEQGVGLGGELFFGEGSRLTVL.

This clonotype was observed at least ten times. The chain combines TRBV9 with TRBJ2-1, with TRBD2 as a possible D gene (5 bases). V lost 3 bases and J 0 bases, leaving 13 bases between the germline ends. Germline assignment: CDR1 SGDLS and CDR2 YYNGEE. CDR3 length: 16 residues. The CDR3 bases are TGTGCCAGCAGCGCGTCCACTAGTAGCTCCTACAATGAGCAGTTCTTC. It codes for CASSASTSSSYNEQFF.

This clonotype was counted ten times or more. For the CDR3, the DNA is TGCGCCAGCAGCTTGAGCACCGTTAACTATGGCTACACCTTC. It codes for CASSLSTVNYGYTF. The chain recombines TRBV5-1 with TRBJ1-2, with D unclear. The CDR3 runs to 14 residues. Germline values: CDR1 SGHRS, CDR2 YFSETQ. V was cut by 1 base and J by 1 base, with 8 bases left in between.

This clonotype was seen repeatedly, ten times or more. The rearrangement joins TRBV3-1 to TRBJ2-5, with TRBD2 identical over 7 bases. The germline gives CDR1 LGHDT, CDR2 YNNKEL (reference sequence). The CDR3 loop spans 14 amino acids. V dropped 1 base and J dropped 4; count of bases not matched to a gene: 3. CDR3 in amino acids: CASSQVWGGETQYF. The CDR3 nucleotides read TGTGCCAGCAGCCAAGTATGGGGGGGAGAGACCCAGTACTTC.

This clonotype was seen ten or more times. The genes are TRBV5-6 and TRBJ2-7; D is perhaps TRBD2 (5 bases). The CDR3 spans 17 residues. Germline lookup yields CDR1 SGHDT and CDR2 YYEEEE. The V end lost 2 bases, the J end lost 0 bases, and 18 bases lay between the germline ends. CDR3 residues: CASSFGGEADDSYEQYF. In DNA form, the CDR3 reads TGTGCCAGCAGCTTCGGTGGTGAAGCGGACGACTCCTACGAGCAGTACTTC.

Concerning this clonotype: A much larger clone lies one base from this, so it may be a read error. J is TRBJ2-7 and V is TRBV28, with a tentative D call TRBD2 (6 bases). This CDR3 is built from 15 residues. CDR1 MDHEN and CDR2 SYDVKM come from the germline V gene. CDR3 DNA sequence: TGTGCCGGCAGCTCCGGGACTTTTACGTTCTACGAGCAGTACTTC. Translation gives CAGSSGTFTFYEQYF.

This clonotype has at least ten counts. This CDR3 reads CASSPPGWGGNIQYF. CDR3 bases: TGTGCCAGTAGTCCGCCCGGTTGGGGAGGGAACATTCAGTACTTC. The chain couples TRBV19 to TRBJ2-4; 7 positions agree with TRBD2. Losses at the gene ends were 5 bases for V and 7 bases for J; bases not matched to a gene: 11. Germline loops: CDR1 LNHDA, CDR2 SQIVND (reference sequence). This CDR3 has 15 amino acids.

There are many counts of this clonotype. The chain uses TRBV28 and TRBJ2-3, with D possibly TRBD2 on 5 matching bases. V was clipped by 7 bases and J by 3 bases, with 14 bases between them. CDR3 length: 14 residues. Germline assignment: CDR1 MDHEN and CDR2 SYDVKM. Written as DNA, the CDR3 is TGTGCCAGCATTCCCTACGGACTTACAGATACGCAGTATTTT. The encoded protein is CASIPYGLTDTQYF.

The sample holds many counts of this clonotype. The V and J genes are TRBV28 and TRBJ1-5; a possible D gene is TRBD1 (5 bases). CDR1 MDHEN and CDR2 SYDVKM come from the germline V gene. This CDR3 is built from 17 residues. V was clipped by 6 bases and J by 9 bases, with 27 bases between them. CDR3 amino acids: CASRSDTGWIQILPQHF. In nucleotides, the CDR3 is TGTGCCAGCAGATCGGACACGGGTTGGATTCAAATATTGCCCCAGCATTTT.

This clonotype was recorded many times. The V and J genes are TRBV12-3 or TRBV12-4 and TRBJ2-1, with D possibly being TRBD2 (6 bases). The CDR3 length is 14 residues. Trimming removed 3 bases at V and 8 bases at J, with 14 bases between. The CDR3 region is CASSFSGPGDEQFF. Written as DNA, the CDR3 is TGTGCCAGCAGTTTTTCGGGCCCGGGGGATGAGCAGTTCTTC.

This clonotype was observed many times. V and J are TRBV19 and TRBJ2-5; D possibly corresponds to TRBD2 (5 bases). Trimming left V 6 bases short and J 5 bases short, with 13 bases between. Germline V CDR1 and CDR2: LNHDA, SQIVND (reference sequence). This CDR3 has 13 residues. CDR3 DNA: TGTGCCAGTAGCCCCGCCGGGGAGGAGACCCAGTACTTC. Protein product: CASSPAGEETQYF.